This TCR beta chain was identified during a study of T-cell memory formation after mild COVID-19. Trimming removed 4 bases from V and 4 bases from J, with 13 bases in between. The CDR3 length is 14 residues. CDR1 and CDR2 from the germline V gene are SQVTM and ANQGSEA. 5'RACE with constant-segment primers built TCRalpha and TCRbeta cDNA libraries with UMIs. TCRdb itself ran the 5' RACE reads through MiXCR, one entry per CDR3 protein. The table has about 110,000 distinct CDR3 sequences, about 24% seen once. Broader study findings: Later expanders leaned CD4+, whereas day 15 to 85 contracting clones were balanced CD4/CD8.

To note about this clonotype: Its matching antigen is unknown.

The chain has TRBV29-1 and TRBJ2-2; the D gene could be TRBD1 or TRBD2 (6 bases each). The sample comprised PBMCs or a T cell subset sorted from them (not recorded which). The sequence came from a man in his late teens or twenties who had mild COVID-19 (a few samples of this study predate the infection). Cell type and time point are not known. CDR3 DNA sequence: TGCAGCGTTGTGGGGGCGCGGGGCACCGGGGAGCTGTTTTTT. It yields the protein CSVVGARGTGELFF.